Listed below are T cell receptor beta chains from one sample, sequenced in a study of T cell responses to AZD1222 COVID-19 vaccine. Assay: immunoSEQ multiplex PCR; the TCRdb copy retains only in-frame clones and omits some. This sample has about 110,000 clones, with 88% found just once. The sequencing here drew on peripheral blood, taken on day 0 of AZD1222 vaccination. The receptors come from an adult in good health. Each CDR3 is given with its conserved first and last residue. D genes are given only for firm matches. Expanded clones get a size class; other rows say once, few or many, or leave the size out.

J,V,size,D,length,DNA,CDR3
TRBJ1-1,TRBV12-3/TRBV12-4,few,.,12,TGTGCCACCGACGACTCAGGCACTGAAGCTTTCTTT,CATDDSGTEAFF
TRBJ1-4,TRBV6-5,.,TRBD1,15,TGTGCCGCATCTCCCCAGGGGGCAACTAATGAAAAACTGTTTTTT,CAASPQGATNEKLFF
TRBJ1-2,TRBV6-5,.,.,15,TGTGCCAGCACTTTATCCCTACCTACAGAAAGTGGCTACACCTTC,CASTLSLPTESGYTF
TRBJ1-6,TRBV5-1,.,TRBD1,16,TGCGCCAGCAGCTTGGGAACGACAGGGAAGGATTCACCCCTCCACTTT,CASSLGTTGKDSPLHF
TRBJ1-3,TRBV5-6,.,.,13,TGTGCCAGCAACATAGGTGGTGGAAACACCATATATTTT,CASNIGGGNTIYF
TRBJ1-1,TRBV5-4,.,.,14,TGTGCCAGCAGCTTAATGGGGGCTGAGACTGAAGCTTTCTTT,CASSLMGAETEAFF
TRBJ2-7,TRBV6-5,.,TRBD2,14,TGTGCCAGCAGTCCTCAGCGGGGACCCTACGAGCAGTACTTC,CASSPQRGPYEQYF
TRBJ2-7,TRBV5-5,.,.,17,TGTGCCAGCAGCTTGGAGGCTTGGGCAGGGCCCCTTGGCGAGCAGTACTTC,CASSLEAWAGPLGEQYF
TRBJ2-7,TRBV5-8,.,TRBD1,13,TGTGCCAGCAGCCCGGACAGGAGCTACGAGCAGTACTTC,CASSPDRSYEQYF
TRBJ2-4,TRBV5-8,.,.,16,TGTGCCAGCAGCTTGGGGCAGACTCTAGCCAAAAACATTCAGTACTTC,CASSLGQTLAKNIQYF
TRBJ2-3,TRBV4-2,.,.,16,TGTGCCAGCAGCCAAGTTGGTGCTAGCGGCACAGATACGCAGTATTTT,CASSQVGASGTDTQYF
TRBJ1-1,TRBV7-9,once,.,15,TGTGCCAGCAGCTCAAGCCGGCGGACGAACACTGAAGCTTTCTTT,CASSSSRRTNTEAFF
TRBJ1-2,TRBV11-2,.,.,15,TGTGCCAGCAGCTTAGATCGCAGGGTGAGCTATGGCTACACCTTC,CASSLDRRVSYGYTF
TRBJ1-1,TRBV5-1,.,.,15,TGCGCCAGCAGCTTGGTGGGGGACCCGAACACTGAAGCTTTCTTT,CASSLVGDPNTEAFF
TRBJ2-1,TRBV11-3,.,TRBD2,15,TGTGCCAGCAGCTTCTCTAGCGGGAGTGTGCATGAGCAGTTCTTC,CASSFSSGSVHEQFF